Below, 16 T cell receptor beta chains from the same sample are listed, as sequenced in a study of cytomegalovirus exposure and HLA in healthy donors. The study ran its PCR with 60 Vbeta and 13 Jbeta primers. Clones were sequenced by immunoSEQ multiplex PCR, and TCRdb holds only the in-frame ones, with some missing. The sample includes 90,000 to 150,000 clones, 15% of them seen just once. Sequencing was carried out using PBMCs. These receptors all come from a woman aged 18-29 years in good health and CMV-seronegative.

This chain connects TRBV19 to TRBJ2-2; D ambiguous. Germline lookup yields CDR1 LNHDA and CDR2 SQIVND (reference sequence). The CDR3 contains 13 residues. V lost 10 bases and J lost 4, with 13 bases in between. The CDR3 is CATKETLTGELFF. The DNA of the CDR3 is TGTGCCACCAAAGAGACACTCACCGGGGAGCTGTTTTTT.

This clone was counted between two and nine times. V usage is TRBV11-3 and J usage is TRBJ2-3; 9 bases agree with TRBD2. Losses at the gene ends were 1 base for V and 8 bases for J; bases not matched to a gene: 10. The CDR3 is 16 residues long. Germline V CDR1 and CDR2: SGHNT, YENEEA. CDR3 bases: TGTGCCAGCAGCTTAGGAGCGGGGGGCCCTTCGGGTACGCAGTATTTT. Encoded protein: CASSLGAGGPSGTQYF.

This clone was seen a handful of times. The V gene is TRBV5-8, the J gene TRBJ2-3; D is uncertain. Looked up from germline, CDR1 is SGHTS and CDR2 is YDEGEE. V was trimmed by 6 bases and J by 7 bases, leaving 15 bases between them. This CDR3 has 13 amino acids. In DNA form, the CDR3 reads TGTGCCAGCATCAACCCAACAACCAATACGCAGTATTTT. This translates into CASINPTTNTQYF.

This chain connects TRBV5-4 to TRBJ2-5; 9 bases are a match to TRBD2. The end of the DNA is better explained by TRBJ2-7, so the J call may be wrong. The CDR3 length is 16 residues. Germline CDR1 is SGHNT and CDR2 is YYREEE (reference sequence). CDR3 coding DNA: TGTGCCAGCAGCCCCAGTCCGCTAGCGGGACCCCGCGAGCAGTACTTC. As protein: CASSPSPLAGPREQYF.

The V gene is TRBV4-3, the J gene TRBJ1-2, with D hard to call. V was pared by 0 bases and J by 4 bases, with 15 bases between. The CDR3 spans 16 residues. Germline CDR1 and CDR2: LGHNA and YSLEER. The CDR3 protein is CASSQDSGPSPYGYTF. CDR3 in DNA: TGCGCCAGCAGCCAAGATAGTGGGCCATCACCCTATGGCTACACCTTC.

This clone occurred a few times. The rearrangement uses TRBV28 and TRBJ1-1; TRBD1 matches at 8 bases. The V gene's germline CDR1 is MDHEN and CDR2 SYDVKM. The CDR3 is made up of 15 amino acids. V trimming: 7 bases; J trimming: 5 bases; junction bases outside the gene matches: 12. CDR3 protein: CASTLPWTGRTEAFF. The CDR3, as DNA: TGTGCCAGCACCCTTCCCTGGACAGGGCGTACTGAAGCTTTCTTT.

This clone was detected only a few times. The chain employs TRBV7-9 and TRBJ2-1, with TRBD2 matching over 9 bases. The CDR3 is 14 amino acids. CDR1 and CDR2 (germline): SEHNR, FQNEAQ (reference sequence). The DNA for the CDR3 is TGTGTAGCTCGGCGGGGGGGCTCCTACAATGAGCAGTTCTTC. Translated, it gives CVARRGGSYNEQFF.

This sequence joins TRBV5-6 and TRBJ2-7; D not certain. Trimming cost V 0 bases and J 0 bases, with 7 bases left between them. The CDR3 has 14 amino acids. Germline CDR1 and CDR2: SGHDT and YYEEEE. CDR3 region: CASSLGSPSYEQYF. CDR3 sequence (DNA): TGTGCCAGCAGCTTGGGGAGCCCCTCCTACGAGCAGTACTTC.

V gene TRBV6-4 combines with J gene TRBJ2-1, with 7 bases fitting TRBD1. The junction had 7 bases not matched to a gene; V was cut back by 3 bases and J by 8 bases. Germline V gene lookup returns CDR1 MRHNA and CDR2 SNTAGT. The CDR3 sequence is 14 residues long. Here the CDR3 reads CASSEAGGGDEQFF. The CDR3 nucleotides are TGTGCCAGCAGTGAGGCAGGGGGTGGGGATGAGCAGTTCTTC.

This clone was picked up a small number of times. The chain combines TRBV6-1 with TRBJ2-7, with 10 bases that match TRBD1. Germline CDR1 is MNHNS and CDR2 is SASEGT. This CDR3 is built from 15 residues. Trimming at V came to 8 bases and at J to 5 bases, leaving 12 bases not matched to a gene. CDR3 amino acids: CASEIGDRGGDEQYF. CDR3 DNA sequence: TGTGCCAGCGAGATCGGGGACAGGGGCGGCGACGAGCAGTACTTC.

This clone was recorded a few times. The J gene is TRBJ2-7, the V gene TRBV19; 7 bases align to TRBD1. Germline-derived CDR1 and CDR2 are LNHDA and SQIVND (reference sequence). The V and J ends lost 7 bases and 0 bases, in that order; junction bases with no gene match: 9. This CDR3 has 15 amino acids. The CDR3 protein is CASTTARGSSYEQYF. CDR3 sequence (DNA): TGTGCCAGTACCACCGCCAGGGGGAGCTCCTACGAGCAGTACTTC.

Only a few counts were recorded for this clone. The chain joins TRBV6-5 to TRBJ1-5, with D uncertain. Trimming pared 6 bases from V and 4 bases from J, leaving 10 bases between. The CDR3 has 13 residues. Germline V gene lookup returns CDR1 MNHEY and CDR2 SVGAGI. The CDR3 protein is CASSLYINQPQHF. CDR3 nucleotide sequence: TGTGCCAGCAGCCTCTATATAAATCAGCCCCAGCATTTT.

In its sample, this clone was seen a few times. The rearrangement uses TRBV28 and TRBJ1-1; TRBD1 is a possible D gene (5 bases). Trimming shortened V by 3 bases and J by 10 bases, and 15 bases separated the two germline ends. This CDR3 region has 13 residues. Germline V CDR1 and CDR2: MDHEN, SYDVKM. CDR3 DNA sequence: TGTGCCAGCAGTTTCGGGCAGGGCGTCAGAGCTTTCTTT. Its translation is CASSFGQGVRAFF. Full variable domain (rest looked up from reference TRBV28 and TRBJ1-1): DVKVTQSSRYLVKRTGEKVFLECVQDMDHENMFWYRQDPGLGLRLIYFSYDVKMKEKGDIPEGYSVSREKKERFSLILESASTNQTSMYLCASSFGQGVRAFFGQGTRLTVV.

This clone has a handful of counts. CDR3 nucleotides: TGTGCCAGCAGTGAAAAGGGACTCGGGCCGCGGGAGCAGTACTTC. Amino acid sequence: CASSEKGLGPREQYF. This rearrangement joins TRBV6-1 to TRBJ2-7; a possible D gene is TRBD2 (6 bases). CDR3 length: 15 amino acids. Trimming removed 2 bases at V and 7 bases at J, with 18 bases between. Germline V gene data show CDR1 as MNHNS and CDR2 as SASEGT.

The rearrangement joins TRBV28 to TRBJ2-7; possibly TRBD2 for D (6 bases). CDR1 is MDHEN, CDR2 SYDVKM, per germline. CDR3 length: 13 amino acids. Trimming took off 5 bases at V and 5 bases at J, with 13 bases between the two ends. The CDR3 sequence: CASSLGPGDEQYF. DNA of the CDR3: TGTGCCAGCAGTCTAGGCCCGGGGGACGAGCAGTACTTC.

This chain joins TRBV7-6 and TRBJ2-1; D not resolved. The CDR3 is 14 residues long. Germline V gene lookup returns CDR1 SGHVS and CDR2 FNYEAQ. V shed 5 bases and J shed 6 bases, with 14 bases lying between them. The CDR3 nucleotides read TGTGCCAGCAGCCTAAAAGGCAGGATCAATGAGCAGTTCTTC. It yields the protein CASSLKGRINEQFF. Full variable domain (missing parts from reference TRBV7-6 and TRBJ2-1): GAGVSQSPRYKVTKRGQDVALRCDPISGHVSLYWYRQALGQGPEFLTYFNYEAQQDKSGLPNDRFSAERPEGSISTLTIQRTEQRDSAMYRCASSLKGRINEQFFGPGTRLTVL.